Listed below are T cell receptor beta chains from one sample, sequenced in a study of CD8+ T cells in alopecia areata. The repertoire was sequenced with immunoSEQ multiplex PCR; TCRdb's copy has only in-frame clones and lacks some. The sample contains about 170,000 clones, 58% of which appear only once. This specimen was CD4+ T cells sorted from blood, taken between weeks 55 and 65, from a patient treated with tofacitinib. All receptors derive from a human donor with alopecia areata. Each CDR3 is given with its conserved first and last residue.

V gene	J gene	CDR3 protein
TRBV11-2	TRBJ2-5	CASSLVRGPQETQYF
TRBV10-3	TRBJ1-6	CAISGGAREGSPLHF
TRBV7-9	TRBJ2-5	CASSGGPGAASQETQYF
TRBV10-2	TRBJ2-1	CASRALVGAYYNEQFF
TRBV5-6	TRBJ2-7	CASSLGPGSYEQYF
TRBV29-1	TRBJ2-2	CSATGVTRELFF
TRBV6-5	TRBJ1-1	CASSSPLFEAFF
TRBV29-1	TRBJ1-5	CSVAGRGDQPQHF
TRBV25-1	TRBJ2-7	CASTRDRGDEQYF
TRBV7-2	TRBJ2-7	CASSLRQNYEQYF
TRBV6-5	TRBJ2-1	CASTQGFGGGIEQFF
TRBV29-1	TRBJ2-1	CSVSTSGGVYNEQFF
TRBV23-1	TRBJ2-5	CASSQLATRVPETQYF
TRBV6-5	TRBJ1-4	CASSYSAGLTPEKLFF
TRBV5-6	TRBJ2-3	CASSLALSASTDTQYF
TRBV29-1	TRBJ2-5	CSVGLAGPGETLYF
TRBV5-6	TRBJ2-5	CASSSYDRVETQYF
TRBV5-6	TRBJ1-2	CASSFEPPGYGYGYTF
TRBV4-1	TRBJ2-6	CASSPDRLGSGANVLTF
TRBV29-1	TRBJ1-5	CSVLGGTNQPQHF
TRBV6-5	TRBJ2-7	CASSYSIRYEQYF
TRBV2	TRBJ2-7	CASSAGTGSYEQYF
TRBV4-2	TRBJ2-5	CASSQETGEVQYF
TRBV2	TRBJ2-7	CASSEGQIYEQYF
TRBV29-1	TRBJ1-1	CSVGIRNTEAFF
TRBV10-3	TRBJ1-6	CAISESTGLFPYSPLHF